This T cell receptor beta chain is drawn from a study of blood T cell repertoires in COVID-19. Study-wide context: The origin of the acute and convalescent COVID-19 samples was the United States, Italy and Spain. In each case, the material was cDNA or gDNA derived from T cells, B-cell-depleted T cells, or PBMCs.

Profiled with immunoSEQ multiplex PCR; TCRdb holds only in-frame clones, not every one. The profile covers 150,000 to 200,000 clones, with around 82% appearing a single time and less than 20% taken by the ten largest. V lost 4 bases and J lost 0; bases outside the gene matches: 7. Germline V gives CDR1 SGDLS, CDR2 YYNGEE. The CDR3 consists of 15 residues. Ages ranged from roughly 18 to 95 years, with residence in fewer than 25 US areas. Cohort placement rested on clinical history that participants reported themselves. The chain recombines TRBV9 with TRBJ2-7; 7 bases map to TRBD2. Source material: PBMCs or T cells enriched from blood (not recorded which). The TCR originated in a woman aged 45-65 years with acute COVID-19. CDR3 in amino acids: CASSPMGGGSYEQYV. The CDR3 DNA sequence: TGTGCCAGCAGCCCTATGGGGGGGGGCTCCTACGAGCAGTACGTC.